This entry is about one T cell receptor beta chain. The antigen it binds to is not known. Base qualities are not at hand, and no much larger clone is one base apart. The sample is drawn from a study of cytomegalovirus exposure and HLA in healthy donors (TCRdb year 2017). Study-level background: In an earlier analysis of approximately 500 of the donors, 276 Gb of sequence data and 100 million or so unique TCR beta sequences from about 180 million T cells were reported. Approximately 300 gigabases of sequencing data and around 85 million unique TCR sequences made up an early release that covered about 640 HLA-typed donors. The genetic ancestry cluster associated with self-reported Caucasian donors included 65% to 90% of the approximately 410 genotyped donors. The study was designed to test whether signatures of past pathogen exposure could be identified by cataloging public T cell receptors. The study used immunosequencing to profile the T cell repertoires of hundreds of subjects and linked those repertoires to cytomegalovirus serostatus. Along with the approximately 620-subject first cohort, a separate validation cohort of over a hundred different subjects was used. High-throughput TCR immunosequencing, statistical association of individual TCRs with disease status, and machine learning were combined to predict cytomegalovirus infection status. In a later analysis, previously published TCR beta repertoires from 550 to 700 donors were re-analyzed and high-resolution HLA genotyping was added so that TCR occurrence patterns could be studied. The later analysis used no new phenotypic data to find candidate immune exposures, relying instead on TCR beta sequences and their occurrence across donors. To decide whether each TCR beta V gene segment behaved as functional or pseudogenic, an earlier analysis of some 580 of the donors relied on high-throughput TCR beta sequencing. Donor age, sex, ethnicity and CMV serostatus were compiled together with the repertoire data. A later genetic analysis took genome-wide SNP genotypes for about 55% of the 666 donors and used that subset as a discovery cohort. All discovery cohort repertoires had been generated using a single sequencing platform. Both class I and class II loci were covered by HLA typing, at four-digit resolution. The number of typed donors differed by locus: 629-630 for A, B, C, DRB1 and DQB1; 522 for DQA1; approximately 600 for DPA1; and roughly 470 for DPB1. Roughly 5 DR-DQ haplotypes were handled as single units for association and clustering, since linkage in the cohort was strong. On average, about 200,000 unique TCR beta nucleotide sequences were sequenced per donor among several hundred genotyped donors of the cohort, with roughly 18% of those sequences being non-productive.

Library preparation employed the immunoSEQ multiplex PCR assay. For the multiplex PCR, a mixture combining 60 forward primers for TCR Vbeta segments and 13 reverse primers for TCR Jbeta segments was used. Amplification of the CDR3 region of rearranged TCR beta genes was performed with a multiplex PCR assay on genomic DNA. Amplified TCR beta libraries were sequenced as 87-base-pair reads on the Illumina HiSeq System. The original pipeline was this. Across the 600 to 700 repertoires, a later analysis counted tens of millions of unique TCR beta chains, around 11 million of which were shared by at least two donors. Raw reads were error-corrected and collapsed into unique sequences with a nearest-neighbor algorithm that merged closely related sequences to remove PCR and sequencing errors. Alignment of CDR3 sequences to IMGT reference sequences was used to assign V, D and J gene segments. For a sequence to be retained, at least a six-nucleotide match to both a V gene segment and a J gene segment was required. A rearrangement was called productive if the CDR3 had no stop codons and remained in frame with V and J, and every other rearrangement was called non-productive. CDR3 was defined according to IMGT convention as the region running from the second conserved V-encoded cysteine to the conserved J-encoded phenylalanine. The earlier analysis of about 620 of the donors excluded sequences that lacked an unambiguous match to a single V gene segment. In an earlier analysis of some 590 of the donors, V segments were called functional above 56.7% productive rearrangements and were called segregating when the between-donor standard deviation exceeded 5%. A statistical classification framework was developed to diagnose cytomegalovirus status using the catalog of TCR beta chain sequences. V and J gene assignment, in a later analysis, came from comparing TCR nucleotide sequences with IMGT/GENE-DB human TR gene sequences. Using the TCRdist pipeline, a later analysis assigned CDR3 sequences along with most-parsimonious VDJ recombination scenarios. In a later analysis, each TCR beta chain was defined by its CDR3 amino acid sequence together with its V-gene family, and reads lacking a unique V-gene family were excluded. A later analysis removed nearly 600 highly shared, low-generation-probability nucleotide sequences to deal with suspected cross-contamination and a sequencing artifact. For each public chain, a later analysis derived a clonal expansion index from normalized ranks of inferred template counts within each repertoire. A later analysis computed generation probabilities with a VDJ recombination model fitted to out-of-frame rearrangements, and checked the results against IGoR. Hypergeometric tests were used in a later analysis to score TCR-TCR, TCR-HLA and TCR-CMV co-occurrence, with a repertoire-size bias correction applied to the TCR pairs. A later analysis estimated false discovery rates by permuting HLA or CMV assignments 20 times. In a later analysis, co-occurring TCRs were grouped using DBSCAN, with TCRdist sequence similarity added in when clustering inside HLA-allele-positive subsets. Co-occurrence clustering excluded repertoires with fewer than 30,000 or more than 120,000 public chains, plus five with anomalous nucleotide sharing. TCRdb retrieved this table from immuneACCESS and kept in-frame rearrangements only. Not all clones are present; in checked studies, unresolved V genes account for under half, and no reason is known for the remainder. That table is the source of V, J and clone size, and D and trimming were worked out from the DNA. The sample table lists some 71,000 clones, 76% of them with a count of one. More than 3% of the sample is taken by the ten largest.

Trimming accounts for 7 bases at V and 8 bases at J, while the number of junction bases matched to no gene is 8. The CDR3 has 13 amino acids, counting the end cysteine and phenylalanine. Only the CDR3 portion is preserved as DNA: 39 bases, with reading frame beginning at the first base. CDR1 and CDR2 were assigned from the germline V gene as SQVTM and ANQGSEA. Points the paper makes about the study in general: Some IMGT-functional V segments, including TRBV6-2 and TRBV6-3, could not be told apart with the 87-base-pair reads, so those segments were excluded. The only immune exposure information available for the cohort was CMV serostatus. A later analysis associated 17,000 or so TCR beta sequences with specific HLA alleles at a false discovery rate of 0.05. A later analysis found that most CMV-associated TCR beta chains appeared HLA-restricted, with HLA associations seemingly driven largely by CMV exposure. In a later analysis, several top co-occurrence clusters were reported to appear linked to parvovirus B19, influenza, CMV and Epstein-Barr virus. Because counts were too low, about 18 rarely observed V segments, including chromosome 9 orphons, were left out of the earlier analysis of approximately 500 of the donors. A further reported finding was that TCR beta sequences accurately predicted the HLA-A and HLA-B alleles for most subjects in the first cohort. Cytomegalovirus status was reported to be diagnosed by the classifier with high specificity and sensitivity in both the original and validation cohorts. The authors suggested that the approach could potentially be extended to other disease states and immunological phenotypes. Presence/absence analyses assumed roughly uniform sequencing depth across donors, an assumption that may not hold. A few of the identified cytomegalovirus-associated TCR beta chains were confirmed in vitro to be specific for cytomegalovirus antigens. In a later analysis, HLA-associated TCR beta chains showed more clonal expansion and lower generation probabilities than non-associated chains that were equally common. In the study, around 150 TCR beta chains were listed as associated with cytomegalovirus. V-gene and J-gene trimming of TCR beta chains was associated with a missense DCLRE1C variant in a later genetic analysis, and the association was replicated in an independent cohort. Most TCR sequences were seen in very few donors, while some public TCRs were found in many individuals. Assigning TCR associations to individual alleles was difficult when HLA alleles, especially DR and DQ, strongly co-occurred. In a later genetic analysis, fewer N-insertions in productive TCRs were reported among donors in an Asian-associated ancestry cluster than the roughly 700-donor mean. In a later analysis, the rate of TCR association differed among HLA loci, with DRB1 alleles having the most associated TCRs and HLA-C alleles having the fewest. In an earlier analysis of 587 of the donors, most TCR beta V segments appeared in productive rearrangements about 87% or about 30% of the time, broadly matching IMGT annotations. Correlated functional status among segregating V segments might be attributable to linkage disequilibrium, but an unknown experimental factor could not be ruled out. In this cohort, only TCR beta chains were sequenced, and detectable features were limited by the absence of alpha or paired-chain data. Because some donors lacked HLA typing at each locus, the association tests relied only on the typed subset. A group of highly shared sequence variants was considered likely to be a technical artifact of the sequencing pipeline.

The cohort comprised some 700 healthy bone marrow donors. All cohort members were sampled while nominally healthy, although unrecorded immune exposures were likely present. The donor was CMV seronegative and belonged to the group of over 350 seronegative cohort members. A peripheral blood sample was provided by each donor, and peripheral blood mononuclear cells were used for TCR beta sequencing. The Qiagen DNeasy Blood Extraction Kit was used to extract genomic DNA from the blood cell samples. The clonotype originates from a man in his late teens or twenties in good health and CMV-seronegative. Sequencing was done on a sample of PBMCs. The rearranged chain carries TRBV29-1 and TRBJ1-4; 9 bases in between match TRBD1. The nucleotide sequence is given as TGCAGCGCCCGAGGGACAGGGTGGGAAAAACTGTTTTTT. Its amino acids are CSARGTGWEKLFF. Extended through the reference TRBV29-1 and TRBJ1-4 proteins, this CDR3 yields the full variable domain: SAVISQKPSRDICQRGTSLTIQCQVDSQVTMMFWYRQQPGQSLTLIATANQGSEATYESGFVIDKFPISRPNLTFSTLTVSNMSPEDSSIYLCSARGTGWEKLFFGSGTQLSVL.